The 8 T cell receptor beta chains listed next were all sequenced from one sample in a study of cytomegalovirus exposure and HLA in healthy donors. 13 Jbeta primers and 60 Vbeta primers were used for the PCR. The repertoire was sequenced with immunoSEQ multiplex PCR; TCRdb's copy has only in-frame clones and lacks some. The table has 150,000 to 200,000 clones, about 80% seen once. Sample: PBMCs. The receptors stem from a woman aged 40 to 49 in good health and CMV-seronegative.

The rearrangement joins TRBV16 to TRBJ2-3; tentatively, D is TRBD2 (5 bases). The germline CDR1 and CDR2 sequences are KGHSY and FQNENV. The CDR3 sequence is 14 residues long. The V end was cut by 7 bases, the J end by 4 bases, with 15 bases between. CDR3 DNA: TGTGCCAGCACCCGGGGAAGAGGTCCAGATACGCAGTATTTT. Translated: CASTRGRGPDTQYF.

This chain joins TRBV7-2 and TRBJ2-2, with TRBD1 identical over 9 bases. This CDR3 comprises 15 residues. Per germline, CDR1 SGHTA and CDR2 FQGNSA. The J segment lost 6 bases and the V segment lost 5 bases, leaving 7 bases of the junction unmatched. This CDR3 is CASSAHRGRSGELFF. The CDR3 DNA follows: TGTGCCAGCAGCGCGCACAGGGGGCGGTCCGGGGAGCTGTTTTTT. The full variable domain, with the rest looked up from reference TRBV7-2 and TRBJ2-2, is GAGVSQSPSNKVTEKGKDVELRCDPISGHTALYWYRQSLGQGLEFLIYFQGNSAPDKSGLPSDRFSAERTGGSVSTLTIQRTQQEDSAVYLCASSAHRGRSGELFFGEGSRLTVL.

CDR3 region: CSVGGGQGLDTQYF. The DNA of the CDR3 is TGCAGCGTGGGGGGGGGACAGGGATTAGATACGCAGTATTTT. The chain employs TRBV29-1 and TRBJ2-3, with TRBD1 identical over 9 bases. CDR3 size: 14 residues. Per the germline V gene, CDR1 is SQVTM and CDR2 is ANQGSEA. Germline trimming cut 6 bases from V and 5 bases from J; bases unmatched to any gene: 9.

The rearrangement links TRBV6-1 to TRBJ2-7; 7 bases align to TRBD1. Germline V gene lookup returns CDR1 MNHNS and CDR2 SASEGT. CDR3 length: 14 residues. After removal of 2 bases from V and 6 bases from J, the junction contained 7 bases not matched to a gene. As DNA, the CDR3 is TGTGCCAGCAGTGAACAAGACAGGGTGTTCGAGCAGTACGTC. Residues: CASSEQDRVFEQYV.

V and J are TRBV16 and TRBJ2-1; D uncertain. Trimming took off 4 bases at V and 8 bases at J, with 24 bases between the two ends. The germline gives CDR1 KGHSY, CDR2 FQNENV. The CDR3 totals 17 residues. CDR3 region: CASSPQMAEALYDEQFF. CDR3 nucleotide sequence: TGTGCCAGCAGCCCACAAATGGCCGAGGCTCTATACGATGAGCAGTTCTTC.

The CDR3 DNA sequence: TGCGCCAGCAGCTCACCGATGGGGACAGGGATGAACACTGAAGCTTTCTTT. This encodes CASSSPMGTGMNTEAFF. This chain links TRBV5-1 with TRBJ1-1, with 9 bases identical to TRBD1. CDR3 length: 17 amino acids. Unmatched junction bases numbered 9, after V lost 3 bases and J lost 0 bases. Germline V lookup: CDR1 SGHRS, CDR2 YFSETQ. Full variable domain (missing parts from reference TRBV5-1 and TRBJ1-1): KAGVTQTPRYLIKTRGQQVTLSCSPISGHRSVSWYQQTPGQGLQFLFEYFSETQRNKGNFPGRFSGRQFSNSRSEMNVSTLELGDSALYLCASSSPMGTGMNTEAFFGQGTRLTVV.

The chain recombines TRBV7-2 with TRBJ2-1; 9 positions agree with TRBD1. The germline V gene encodes CDR1 SGHTA and CDR2 FQGNSA. J lost 8 bases, V lost 5 bases, and 13 bases had no gene match. The CDR3 has 16 residues. As DNA, the CDR3 is TGTGCCAGCAGCCCGTCCGGGACAGGGTATACCTATGAGCAGTTCTTC. It translates to CASSPSGTGYTYEQFF.

V is TRBV19 and J is TRBJ2-2, with D hard to call. CDR3 length equals 15 residues. V dropped 10 bases and J dropped 1 base, with 16 bases sitting between them. The germline CDR1 and CDR2 sequences are LNHDA and SQIVND (reference sequence). The CDR3 coding sequence is TGTGCCACCGCAGTAGAGGCAAAGAACACCGGGGAGCTGTTTTTT. It yields the protein CATAVEAKNTGELFF.